The TCR beta chain described here comes from a study of human T cells and chemical hapten exposure (dated by TCRdb to the early 2020s). General notes on the study: For sensitization, 2% DPC in acetone was applied to a roughly 2 cm by roughly 2 cm area of upper inner arm skin. In alopecia patients, the study followed how the peripheral blood TCR repertoire changed in vivo over primary and secondary sensitization to diphenylcyclopropenone (DPC), a hapten. Patients additionally received weekly therapeutic DPC doses to the scalp throughout the roughly 23-week study period. Patch testing on the upper back used Finn chambers containing 0.01% DPC, with scoring done after 6 days according to International Contact Dermatitis Research Group standards. Blood samples were taken from patients before sensitization (week 0) and then at 2, 6 and about 24 weeks after DPC sensitization. Libraries were pooled for sequencing, and per-sample TCR yields varied mainly because of small differences in library volumes within the pool. For TCR sequencing, blood came from over 25 alopecia patients at anywhere from one to four time points (pre-sensitization, 2, 6 and 24 weeks). Alopecia areata with under or over 50% scalp involvement, alopecia totalis and alopecia universalis were represented in the patient cohort, which was mostly female. General conclusions and limits of the study: Expanded TCRs formed significantly more large CDR3 similarity clusters than pre-sensitization or healthy control sets, consistent with antigen-driven responses. The number of TCRs above 1 in 1000 frequency did not change with DPC sensitization; there was no evidence of global repertoire structure alterations. All patients had alopecia, a presumed autoimmune disease, so their immune response might differ from that of healthy individuals. Repeated subsampling changed both the strength of the expansion versus patch-test correlation and the threshold at which that correlation became significant. Patch test score was positively correlated with the number of PT1 expanded TCRs, with significance at thresholds 8, 16 and 32 but not at 4.

In its sample, this clonotype was seen many times. What antigen it recognizes has not been identified. Base qualities were left out, and no much larger clone turns up one base away. In light of the paper, this sample's time point label describes: patch test 2, 6 weeks after DPC sensitization. Read against the paper, the sample's treatment or condition label means: therapeutic diphenylcyclopropenone sensitization with weekly scalp DPC. At every patch-test visit, the blood draw took place before the patch test was put on. Eligible patients were aged 18 to 70, diagnosed with alopecia, deemed suitable for DPC therapy, and excluded if pregnant. Total RNA was extracted from unfractionated whole blood that had been collected in Tempus Blood RNA tubes. The library relied on RACE. The reads were generated on a NextSeq 500. During library preparation, unique molecular identifiers were attached to individual cDNA molecules so that TCRs could be counted quantitatively and reproducibly. Each blood RNA sample was used to sequence both TCR alpha and TCR beta chains. In the paper's pipeline: A median of about 89,000 TCRs per sample was observed, with a range of roughly 20,000 to 750,000. V, J and CDR3 annotation of the TCR reads was performed with the Decombinator software suite. For the PS versus PT1 abundance plots, all samples were subsampled to the same number of TCRs (28,000). TCRs were defined as expanded if absent before sensitization and observed at least eight times at the 2-week time point. TCRdb itself trimmed the public reads at Q25 with fastp, ran MiXCR and retained productive beta chains. Every distinct CDR3 protein forms one entry, paired with its most common genes and DNA. For this entry, the V and J calls and clone size follow TCRdb and not the study's own pipeline. Recorded for this sample are about 69,000 distinct CDR3 sequences; 10% to 13% of them occurred a single time. Of the sample, 6.8% is held by the ten largest clones.

The receptor's source is a woman aged 50 to 60 with alopecia areata. Some clones in this sample may be carry-over from other donors' samples. The sample here was whole blood, taken in connection with sensitization to the hapten diphenylcyclopropenone (DPC).

The DNA sequence is TGCAGTGCTTGGGACAGGGGCCGCACAGATACGCAGTATTTT. This sequence encodes CSAWDRGRTDTQYF. This chain joins TRBV20-1 to TRBJ2-3; 10 middle bases align to TRBD1. Germline trimming: 5 bases from V, 1 base from J; junction bases outside gene matches: 3. The germline V gene (reference sequence) sets CDR1 to DFQATT and CDR2 to SNEGSKA. The CDR3 covers 14 residues, taking in both the cysteine and the phenylalanine. Solely the CDR3 DNA is kept, with 42 bases framed from the first base.